The source of this TCR beta chain is a study of T cell repertoires in cytomegalovirus infection. Study details: Based on public TCR beta signatures, there were indications of CMV infection and of a matching HLA type. Study-level findings and limits: Across the ex vivo response, the dominant clonotypes were HLA-C-restricted CMV-specific TCR beta clonotypes. Carriers of CMV and the relevant HLA type were discriminated by public TCR beta frequency.

In TCRdb, the reads were re-called with MiXCR into one record per CDR3 protein. Seen here are some 680,000 distinct CDR3 sequences, 35% to 40% observed once, and the top ten hold 2.8%. A word on this clonotype: The antigen is not known.

This CDR3 is built from 11 residues. V lost 4 bases and J lost 10, with 7 bases in between. From germline, CDR1 is KGHDR and CDR2 SFDVKD. This sequence was found in a human donor in good health (CMV status not recorded). Some clones in this sample may be carry-over from other donors' samples. The chain is built from TRBV24-1 and TRBJ2-1; D ambiguous. Sequences were obtained from PBMCs. The DNA for the CDR3 is TGTGCCACCAGTGAGGGCCAGGAGCAGTTCTTC. Encoded protein: CATSEGQEQFF.